These 7 T cell receptor beta chains were all obtained from the same sample, sequenced in a study of blood T cell repertoires in COVID-19. The assay was immunoSEQ multiplex PCR, and TCRdb's table has in-frame clones only and misses some. The sample shows roughly 52,000 clones, 85% of them seen only once. Sequences were obtained from peripheral blood. These receptor sequences come from a human donor in a cohort sampled during active COVID-19.

V is TRBV12-3 or TRBV12-4 and J is TRBJ2-6; no firm D call. CDR3 size: 13 residues. V dropped 5 bases and J dropped 5 bases, with 7 bases sitting between them. The CDR3 region is CASSQTRANVLTF. In DNA, the CDR3 is TGTGCCAGCAGTCAAACTAGGGCCAACGTCCTGACTTTC.

This chain uses TRBV7-2 with TRBJ1-2; TRBD1 might be the D (6 bases). The CDR3 runs to 14 residues. Germline values: CDR1 SGHTA, CDR2 FQGNSA. Trimming pared 5 bases from V and 4 bases from J, leaving 14 bases between. The CDR3 loop reads CASSRDNSLYGYTF. The CDR3, as DNA: TGTGCCAGCAGCCGGGACAATTCCCTCTATGGCTACACCTTC.

The chain employs TRBV5-1 and TRBJ2-3, with D possibly matching TRBD2 (6 bases). CDR3 length: 14 amino acids. Germline V gene lookup returns CDR1 SGHRS and CDR2 YFSETQ. Trimming removed 3 bases from V and 2 bases from J, with 10 bases in between. The CDR3 protein is CASSYSGNTDTQYF. The DNA for the CDR3 is TGCGCCAGCAGCTATAGCGGTAACACAGATACGCAGTATTTT.

The CDR3 protein is CASSLGAGSYNEQFF. The DNA for the CDR3 is TGTGCCAGCAGCTTAGGGGCAGGCTCCTACAATGAGCAGTTCTTC. This chain joins TRBV11-3 and TRBJ2-1; D is undetermined. This CDR3 spans 15 amino acids. Trimming removed 1 base from V and 0 bases from J, with 7 bases in between. The germline V gene encodes CDR1 SGHNT and CDR2 YENEEA.

The V and J genes are TRBV4-1 and TRBJ1-4, with a possible D match to TRBD1 (5 bases). Trimming took 4 bases from V and 12 from J, leaving 12 bases between them. There are 12 residues in the CDR3. The germline V gene has CDR1 MGHRA and CDR2 YSYEKL. The CDR3: CASSPQAGELFF. CDR3 nucleotide sequence: TGCGCCAGCAGCCCCCAAGCGGGGGAACTGTTTTTT.

The chain employs TRBV9 and TRBJ2-1; TRBD2 matches at 13 bases. After removal of 2 bases from V and 9 bases from J, the junction contained 5 bases not matched to a gene. Germline V gene data show CDR1 as SGDLS and CDR2 as YYNGEE. The CDR3 runs to 15 residues. CDR3 sequence (DNA): TGTGCCAGCAGCGTCTCCGGGACTAGCGGGATTGAGCAGTTCTTC. Its translation is CASSVSGTSGIEQFF.

The gene calls are TRBV6-1 and TRBJ1-6; the D gene is possibly TRBD1 (5 bases). This CDR3 spans 15 amino acids. The germline gives CDR1 MNHNS, CDR2 SASEGT. Trimming removed 0 bases from V and 4 bases from J, with 7 bases in between. The CDR3 here is CASSEASGYNSPLHF. CDR3 DNA sequence: TGTGCCAGCAGTGAAGCTTCAGGGTATAATTCACCCCTCCACTTT.